This T cell receptor beta chain was found in a study of response to subunit inactivated influenza vaccine. Notes on the study in general: T cells newly recruited by each seasonal influenza vaccination are few, the authors suggested.

The CDR3 consists of 16 residues. V dropped 6 bases and J dropped 3 bases, with 19 bases sitting between them. Per the germline V gene, CDR1 is SGHTA and CDR2 is FQGNSA. About this clonotype itself: What it recognizes is unknown.

In TCRdb, the RT-PCR reads were re-called with MiXCR into one record per CDR3 protein. The table shows about 650,000 distinct CDR3 sequences, with approximately 15% occurring only once. The chain uses TRBV7-2 and TRBJ2-3, with D possibly TRBD1 on 7 matching bases. This clonotype was sampled from a man aged 45-60 years who received an inactivated influenza vaccine. Specimen: PBMCs from blood, collected about 14 days before vaccination. The CDR3 sequence is CASRPIPGGNTDTQYF. DNA for the CDR3: TGTGCCAGCAGACCCATTCCAGGGGGGAATACAGATACGCAGTATTTT.